This T cell receptor beta chain appears in the sequencing data of a study of cytomegalovirus exposure and HLA in healthy donors. General observations from the study: Researchers catalogued approximately 170 TCR beta chains as cytomegalovirus-associated. Cytomegalovirus status, reportedly, was diagnosed with high specificity and sensitivity by the classifier. In vitro data verified three CMV-associated chains as specific for CMV antigens.

Comment on this clone: The antigen is not known.

V trimming: 8 bases; J trimming: 3 bases; junction bases outside the gene matches: 9. This CDR3 is 14 amino acids long. CDR1 is SQVTM, CDR2 ANQGSEA, per germline. TCRdb keeps only in-frame clones here, not all; method: immunoSEQ multiplex PCR. This sample has approximately 270,000 clones, with 80% to 90% found just once. What was sequenced was PBMCs. This receptor was taken from a woman aged 18-29 years in good health and CMV-seronegative. V gene TRBV29-1 combines with J gene TRBJ2-7; 11 bases are a match to TRBD1. CDR3 amino acids: CSSSGTGGDYEQYF. CDR3 nucleotide sequence: TGCAGCTCCTCCGGGACAGGGGGGGACTACGAGCAGTACTTC.